A single TCR beta chain is shown here with its context. What it binds is unknown. The CDR3 runs to 13 residues. Per the germline V gene, CDR1 is SGHNT and CDR2 is YENEEA. V was clipped by 1 base and J by 10 bases; unmatched bases: 6. The protocol was immunoSEQ multiplex PCR, while the TCRdb copy is restricted to in-frame clones and leaves out a portion. This table holds 20,000 to 30,000 clones, roughly 84% found once. This record belongs to a study of T cell responses to AZD1222 COVID-19 vaccine. Study observations and caveats: Seropositivity was recorded at baseline in only a handful of AZD1222 recipients. Spike-spanning, vaccine-associated CD4 TCRs were dominant at 160-218 and 743-854. Scientists sampled the repertoires only once the peak T cell response had passed. White British people made up most donors, females outnumbered males, and clonal diversity was possibly underestimated.

The chain employs TRBV11-3 and TRBJ1-1; 7 bases match TRBD1. This receptor was taken from an adult who received the AZD1222 COVID-19 vaccine. The starting material was peripheral blood, obtained 28 days after the second AZD1222 dose. The CDR3 reads CASSLGAGGTAFF. In nucleotides, the CDR3 is TGTGCCAGCAGCTTAGGGGCAGGGGGAACAGCTTTCTTT. Full variable domain (outside the CDR3, taken from reference TRBV11-3 and TRBJ1-1): EAGVVQSPRYKIIEKKQPVAFWCNPISGHNTLYWYLQNLGQGPELLIRYENEEAVDDSQLPKDRFSAERLKGVDSTLKIQPAELGDSAVYLCASSLGAGGTAFFGQGTRLTVV.